The subject of this entry is one T cell receptor beta chain. Its antigen is undetermined. PCR amplification relied on 60 Vbeta primers (plus 13 Jbeta primers). TCRdb's table, derived via immunoSEQ multiplex PCR, lists solely in-frame clones and lacks some. The sample contains 300,000 or so clones, 84% of which appear only once. The data derive from a study of cytomegalovirus exposure and HLA in healthy donors. General study points: Specific recognition of CMV antigens was confirmed in vitro for a few chains (all CMV-associated). Across donors, most TCRs were seen rarely, yet some public ones were widespread. A list of 150 to 200 TCR beta chains associated with cytomegalovirus was given.

This CDR3 contains 15 residues. V lost 6 bases to trimming and J lost 4 bases; unmatched junction nucleotides: 10. The germline V gene encodes CDR1 SNHLY and CDR2 FYNNEI. The material sequenced was PBMCs. This sequence joins TRBV2 and TRBJ2-5, with 8 nucleotides matching TRBD1. The sequence came from a woman in her forties in good health and CMV-seropositive. The CDR3 bases are TGTGCCAGCAGAGTCCGTCAGGGGGCAAGAGAGACCCAGTACTTC. Amino acids: CASRVRQGARETQYF.